What follows describes a single T cell receptor beta chain. These data are taken from a study of blood T cell repertoires in COVID-19. About the research overall: COVID-19 samples collected from the United States, Italy and Spain covered acute and convalescent phases. Nucleic acid was either cDNA or gDNA, and it came from T cells, B-cell-depleted T cells, or PBMCs.

The CDR3 sequence is 17 residues long. Per the germline V gene, CDR1 is LNHDA and CDR2 is SQIVND (reference sequence). Trimming left V 3 bases short and J 3 bases short, with 20 bases between. Seattle cases were enrolled at active infection and followed longitudinally. Profiling relied on immunoSEQ multiplex PCR, and the TCRdb table lists in-frame clones only, not all of them. The sample consists of about 530,000 clones, roughly 91% of them appearing once. The TCR sequence derives from a woman in her forties or fifties with COVID-19, enrolled during active disease. This sequence joins TRBV19 and TRBJ1-2; D may be TRBD1 (5 bases). The sequenced sample was peripheral blood. The CDR3 coding sequence is TGTGCCAGTAGTATGGGGGGAGGGCTCTTTTTGGACTATGGCTACACCTTC. Its translation: CASSMGGGLFLDYGYTF.